This T cell receptor (beta chain) appears in the sequencing data of a study of blood T cell repertoires in COVID-19. The Seattle site enrolled patients during active infection and followed them longitudinally. The repertoire was sequenced with immunoSEQ multiplex PCR; TCRdb's copy has only in-frame clones and lacks some. The sample shows approximately 100,000 clones, roughly 90% of them seen only once. The germline V gene encodes CDR1 SEHNR and CDR2 FQNEAQ (reference sequence). This CDR3 region has 18 residues. Trimming took 4 bases from V and 1 from J; bases not matched to a gene: 12. This chain connects TRBV7-9 to TRBJ2-1, with 8 positions matching TRBD1. Sequencing was performed on peripheral blood. This TCR derives from a human donor with COVID-19, enrolled during active disease. The donor label of this sample is uncertain. The CDR3 region has the DNA TGTGCCAGCAGCTCCTTTCGGGACAGGAGAAAATCCTACAATGAGCAGTTCTTC. Translated: CASSSFRDRRKSYNEQFF.